Following are 25 T cell receptor beta chains from one sample sequenced in a study of T cells after posttransplantation cyclophosphamide. TCRdb's table, derived via immunoSEQ multiplex PCR, lists solely in-frame clones and lacks some. The sample contains roughly 20,000 clones, roughly 98% of which appear only once. Sequencing input: naive CD8+ T cells sorted from PBMCs. These receptors were obtained from a man aged 35-49 years in good health, CMV-negative, and a related stem cell transplant donor.

This clone was detected only once. The J gene is TRBJ1-2, the V gene TRBV6-5; D is unresolved. With 10 bases removed from V and 3 bases from J, the gap between germline ends came to 12 bases. CDR1 and CDR2 from the germline V gene are MNHEY and SVGAGI. This CDR3 is 12 amino acids long. The CDR3: CATVGGDYGYTF. CDR3 sequence (DNA): TGTGCCACCGTCGGCGGCGACTATGGCTACACCTTC.

The CDR3 coding sequence is TGTGCCAGCCGACAGGGCTCCCACGGGGAGCTGTTTTTT. Residues: CASRQGSHGELFF. The V gene is TRBV6-5, the J gene TRBJ2-2; 7 nucleotides match TRBD1. The CDR3 length is 13 residues. Looked up from germline, CDR1 is MNHEY and CDR2 is SVGAGI. Trimming at V came to 8 bases and at J to 7 bases, leaving 7 bases not matched to a gene.

CDR3 DNA: TGTGCCAGCAGTTTGGGAAGGACAGACTCCTACGAGCAGTACTTC. This encodes CASSLGRTDSYEQYF. The V call is TRBV27, the J call TRBJ2-7; the D gene is possibly TRBD1 (6 bases). The CDR3 is 15 residues long. V dropped 3 bases and J dropped 0 bases, with 12 bases sitting between them. CDR1 and CDR2 (germline): MNHEY, SMNVEV (reference sequence).

This chain uses TRBV15 with TRBJ2-5; possibly TRBD1 for D (6 bases). Germline CDR1 is LNHNV and CDR2 is YYDKDF (reference sequence). This CDR3 has 16 residues. Trimming pared 0 bases from V and 4 bases from J, leaving 15 bases between. The CDR3 DNA follows: TGTGCCACCAGCAGAGATTTAGGGGGTATCGGAGAGACCCAGTACTTC. Translation: CATSRDLGGIGETQYF.

In this sample, this clone turned up once. The rearrangement links TRBV11-2 to TRBJ2-7; D might be TRBD2 (7 bases). Germline-derived CDR1 and CDR2 are SGHAT and FQNNGV. V was pared by 1 base and J by 2 bases, with 12 bases between. The CDR3 has 15 amino acids. The CDR3 spells CASSLGRGGTYEQYF. The CDR3 coding sequence is TGTGCCAGCAGCTTAGGTAGGGGGGGAACCTACGAGCAGTACTTC.

This chain joins TRBV10-3 and TRBJ2-7; 13 bases map to TRBD2. J was trimmed by 2 bases and V by 0 bases; bases with no gene match: 7. There are 18 residues in the CDR3. CDR1 is ENHRY, CDR2 SYGVKD, per germline. CDR3 residues: CAISESARLAGGTYEQYF. The CDR3 coding sequence is TGTGCCATCAGTGAGTCCGCCCGACTAGCGGGGGGAACCTACGAGCAGTACTTC.

This chain joins TRBV30 and TRBJ1-1; no reliable D call. This CDR3 is built from 10 residues. Germline CDR1 is GTSNPN and CDR2 is SVGIG (reference sequence). With 4 bases removed from V and 7 bases from J, the gap between germline ends came to 7 bases. The CDR3 DNA is TGTGCCTGGACAGCGCTTGAAGCTTTCTTT. It yields the protein CAWTALEAFF.

V and J are TRBV5-1 and TRBJ1-6; D call uncertain. This CDR3 is built from 17 residues. Germline CDR1 is SGHRS and CDR2 is YFSETQ. V dropped 2 bases and J dropped 0 bases, with 12 bases sitting between them. The CDR3 DNA reads TGCGCCAGCAGCTTATTTACGCCGAGCTCCTATAATTCACCCCTCCACTTT. As protein: CASSLFTPSSYNSPLHF.

The genes are TRBV7-2 and TRBJ1-2, with D maybe TRBD1 (6 bases). CDR3 length: 12 residues. Between the trimmed V and J ends, which lost 5 bases and 6 bases, there was a span of 10 bases. Germline V gene lookup returns CDR1 SGHTA and CDR2 FQGNSA. This CDR3 reads CASSNRVDGYTF. CDR3 in DNA: TGTGCCAGCAGCAACAGGGTCGATGGCTACACCTTC.

Here the CDR3 reads CASSYRGDGEQYF. CDR3 sequence (DNA): TGTGCCAGCAGTTACCGTGGAGACGGCGAGCAGTACTTC. The rearrangement links TRBV27 to TRBJ2-7; D is unclear. CDR3 length: 13 amino acids. V lost 4 bases to trimming and J lost 6 bases, with 13 bases between them. CDR1 and CDR2 from the germline V gene are MNHEY and SMNVEV (reference sequence).

A note on this clone: This specimen includes other DNA sequences encoding the same CDR3. This chain uses TRBV28 with TRBJ2-7; D may be TRBD2 (6 bases). This CDR3 spans 12 amino acids. Trimming took off 2 bases at V and 4 bases at J, with 6 bases between the two ends. Germline V lookup: CDR1 MDHEN, CDR2 SYDVKM. In DNA, the CDR3 is TGTGCCAGCAGTTTAGCGGGATACGAGCAGTACTTC. It encodes CASSLAGYEQYF.

V and J are TRBV28 and TRBJ1-5; D may be TRBD1 (6 bases). V was shortened by 5 bases and J by 3 bases, with 17 bases between the two germline ends. CDR1 is MDHEN, CDR2 SYDVKM, per germline. This CDR3 contains 16 residues. This chain's CDR3 is CASSQYRQDTNQPQHF. CDR3 bases: TGTGCCAGCAGTCAATACAGACAGGACACCAATCAGCCCCAGCATTTT.

This clone has only one observation. The V call is TRBV6-5, the J call TRBJ1-1, with a tentative D call TRBD1 (6 bases). V shed 0 bases and J shed 4 bases, with 9 bases lying between them. The CDR3 spans 14 residues. The germline CDR1 and CDR2 sequences are MNHEY and SVGAGI. CDR3 amino acids: CASSYSRGGTEAFF. The CDR3 DNA reads TGTGCCAGCAGTTACTCAAGGGGGGGCACTGAAGCTTTCTTT.

V is TRBV7-9 and J is TRBJ2-7, with TRBD2 matching 15 bases. The CDR3 is 16 residues long. Unmatched junction bases numbered 6, after V lost 5 bases and J lost 4 bases. Germline V gene lookup returns CDR1 SEHNR and CDR2 FQNEAQ (reference sequence). CDR3: CASSPVGLAGGYEQYF. The DNA for the CDR3 is TGTGCCAGCAGCCCAGTGGGACTAGCGGGAGGATACGAGCAGTACTTC.

The DNA of the CDR3 is TGTGCCACCAGCCCTCCAGGAATCCCTGAAGCTTTCTTT. It translates to CATSPPGIPEAFF. J is TRBJ1-1 and V is TRBV15, with D hard to call. V lost 5 bases and J lost 6, with 13 bases in between. Germline CDR1 is LNHNV and CDR2 is YYDKDF (reference sequence). The CDR3 runs to 13 residues.

The chain joins TRBV29-1 to TRBJ2-7; a weak D match, TRBD1 (5 bases). The CDR3 has 13 amino acids. With 5 bases removed from V and 0 bases from J, the gap between germline ends came to 11 bases. Per germline, CDR1 SQVTM and CDR2 ANQGSEA. CDR3 DNA sequence: TGCAGCGTTCCGACAGACAACTCCTACGAGCAGTACTTC. The encoded protein is CSVPTDNSYEQYF.

The chain couples TRBV9 to TRBJ2-1, with 9 bases that match TRBD2. Unmatched junction bases numbered 10, after V lost 0 bases and J lost 3 bases. CDR1 SGDLS and CDR2 YYNGEE come from the germline V gene. The CDR3 has 18 residues. The CDR3 DNA follows: TGTGCCAGCAGCGTAGCTGGTGGCGGGAGGGTTTTCTACAATGAGCAGTTCTTC. This encodes CASSVAGGGRVFYNEQFF.

V usage is TRBV7-8 and J usage is TRBJ2-1; 9 bases line up with TRBD1. The J segment lost 0 bases and the V segment lost 3 bases, leaving 9 bases of the junction unmatched. The germline V gene has CDR1 SGHVS and CDR2 FQNEAQ. This CDR3 comprises 18 residues. CDR3 DNA: TGTGCCAGCAGCTTGTGGGACAGGGTGATGAGCTCCTACAATGAGCAGTTCTTC. Encoded protein: CASSLWDRVMSSYNEQFF.

The chain couples TRBV27 to TRBJ1-1; weak D call: TRBD1 (6 bases). V was trimmed by 3 bases and J by 0 bases, leaving 14 bases between them. CDR1 and CDR2 (germline): MNHEY, SMNVEV (reference sequence). CDR3 size: 16 residues. CDR3 in amino acids: CASSFYGDIMNTEAFF. The CDR3 nucleotides read TGTGCCAGCAGTTTCTATGGGGACATCATGAACACTGAAGCTTTCTTT.

The chain is built from TRBV27 and TRBJ2-7; unclear D gene. In germline, CDR1 is MNHEY, CDR2 SMNVEV (reference sequence). The CDR3 contains 14 residues. V was shortened by 3 bases and J by 3 bases, with 12 bases between the two germline ends. CDR3 protein: CASSFGPRGYEQYF. The CDR3 DNA reads TGTGCCAGCAGTTTTGGGCCCCGTGGCTACGAGCAGTACTTC.

V and J are TRBV27 and TRBJ2-7, with TRBD1 identical over 7 bases. V dropped 0 bases and J dropped 3; count of bases not matched to a gene: 8. The CDR3 consists of 16 residues. CDR1 is MNHEY and CDR2 is SMNVEV in the germline V gene (reference sequence). CDR3 nucleotide sequence: TGTGCCAGCAGTTTATCGCATCCGACAGGGTACTACGAGCAGTACTTC. As protein: CASSLSHPTGYYEQYF.

This sequence joins TRBV5-1 and TRBJ2-7; TRBD2 aligns across 8 bases. The trim removed 3 bases at V and 5 bases at J, leaving 10 bases unmatched. CDR1 SGHRS and CDR2 YFSETQ come from the germline V gene. The CDR3 contains 15 residues. CDR3 residues: CASSSLGGRIDEQYF. The CDR3 nucleotides read TGCGCCAGCAGCTCCCTTGGCGGGAGGATCGACGAGCAGTACTTC.

This rearrangement joins TRBV4-1 to TRBJ2-7, with D possibly TRBD2 on 6 matching bases. V gave up 3 bases and J gave up 0 bases, with 12 bases separating them. CDR3 size: 15 residues. Germline-derived CDR1 and CDR2 are MGHRA and YSYEKL. The CDR3 coding sequence is TGCGCCAGCAGCCAGGGCGGGGAATTCTCCTACGAGCAGTACTTC. It translates to CASSQGGEFSYEQYF.

The genes are TRBV9 and TRBJ2-3, with TRBD2 matching 10 bases. The CDR3 sequence is 16 residues long. V lost 3 bases, J lost 5 bases, and 9 bases stayed unmatched. Germline V lookup: CDR1 SGDLS, CDR2 YYNGEE. DNA for the CDR3: TGTGCCAGCAGCGCTACGCCTAGCGGGAGAATAGATACGCAGTATTTT. This gives the protein CASSATPSGRIDTQYF.

The chain couples TRBV15 to TRBJ1-5; the D is unclear. The CDR3 is 14 amino acids. Per the germline V gene, CDR1 is LNHNV and CDR2 is YYDKDF (reference sequence). Trimming stripped 0 bases from V and 3 bases from J, with 6 bases between. CDR3 residues: CATSREHPNQPQHF. The CDR3 region has the DNA TGTGCCACCAGCAGAGAACACCCCAATCAGCCCCAGCATTTT. The full variable domain, its missing parts supplied by reference TRBV15 and TRBJ1-5, is DAMVIQNPRYQVTQFGKPVTLSCSQTLNHNVMYWYQQKSSQAPKLLFHYYDKDFNNEADTPDNFQSRRPNTSFCFLDIRSPGLGDTAMYLCATSREHPNQPQHFGDGTRLSIL.